The next 6 T cell receptor beta chains were all read from a single sample in a study of blood T cell repertoires in COVID-19. Some clones are missing from TCRdb's copy, which holds only in-frame ones; the method was immunoSEQ multiplex PCR. The sample shows 270,000 or so clones, about 89% of them seen only once. The sample comprised PBMCs or T cells enriched from blood (not recorded which). All receptors derive from a woman in her late teens or twenties who had recovered from COVID-19.

V and J are TRBV7-2 and TRBJ2-7; tentatively, D is TRBD1 (5 bases). With 1 base removed from V and 6 bases from J, the gap between germline ends came to 19 bases. The CDR3 extends over 16 amino acids. Germline CDR1 reads SGHTA; CDR2 reads FQGNSA. CDR3 sequence: CASSLGEQGFITEQYF. The CDR3 nucleotides read TGTGCCAGCAGCTTAGGTGAGCAGGGATTTATCACCGAGCAGTACTTC.

The V gene is TRBV30, the J gene TRBJ1-1; D is uncertain. The germline gives CDR1 GTSNPN, CDR2 SVGIG (reference sequence). V lost 1 base, J lost 5 bases, and 14 bases lay in between. The length of the CDR3 is 14 residues. This CDR3 reads CAWSASLGDTEAFF. CDR3 DNA sequence: TGTGCCTGGAGTGCCTCTTTGGGAGATACTGAAGCTTTCTTT.

This chain joins TRBV10-3 and TRBJ1-2; D is possibly TRBD1 (5 bases). With 2 bases removed from V and 4 bases from J, the gap between germline ends came to 23 bases. The CDR3 runs 18 residues. Germline CDR1 reads ENHRY; CDR2 reads SYGVKD. CDR3 in amino acids: CAISEPMPPGPGIYGYTF. CDR3 in DNA: TGTGCCATCAGTGAGCCGATGCCACCAGGGCCGGGTATCTATGGCTACACCTTC.

The chain carries TRBV5-8 and TRBJ1-5, with 8 bases matching TRBD1. Trimming took 0 bases from V and 0 from J; bases not matched to a gene: 2. The CDR3 is 16 residues long. Germline V gene sequence: CDR1 SGHTS, CDR2 YDEGEE. The DNA for the CDR3 is TGTGCCAGCAGCTTGGGGACAGGGAATAGCAATCAGCCCCAGCATTTT. This codes for CASSLGTGNSNQPQHF.

The genes are TRBV5-1 and TRBJ1-1; 10 bases agree with TRBD1. The CDR3 spans 17 residues. The V gene end was trimmed by 4 bases and the J gene end by 6 bases; junction bases not matched to a gene: 15. CDR1 and CDR2 (germline): SGHRS, YFSETQ. The CDR3 loop is CASSDNWGTGAKSEAFF. CDR3 DNA: TGCGCCAGCAGCGATAATTGGGGGACAGGGGCAAAGTCTGAAGCTTTCTTT. The full variable domain, in which reference TRBV5-1 and TRBJ1-1 provide the parts outside the CDR3, is KAGVTQTPRYLIKTRGQQVTLSCSPISGHRSVSWYQQTPGQGLQFLFEYFSETQRNKGNFPGRFSGRQFSNSRSEMNVSTLELGDSALYLCASSDNWGTGAKSEAFFGQGTRLTVV.

This sequence joins TRBV11-2 and TRBJ2-5, with TRBD1 as a possible D gene (6 bases). Germline CDR1 is SGHAT and CDR2 is FQNNGV. V shed 7 bases and J shed 5 bases, with 11 bases lying between them. This CDR3 comprises 12 residues. The CDR3 bases are TGTGCCAGCAACAGGGCGGTGGAGACCCAGTACTTC. It yields the protein CASNRAVETQYF.